The entry that follows covers one T cell receptor (beta chain) sequence. The target antigen is unknown. Germline is not matched at one junction end, which may reflect a read error. Clones were sequenced by immunoSEQ multiplex PCR, and TCRdb holds only the in-frame ones, with some missing. The sample records just over 35,000 clones, almost 70% being singletons. The CDR3 is 14 residues long. Per the germline V gene, CDR1 is KGHSH and CDR2 is LQKENI. These data belong to a study of PD-1 blockade in classical Hodgkin lymphoma. On the study more broadly: Nivolumab dosed at 3 mg/kg went to patients intravenously every 2 weeks.

Regarding the study as a whole: Anyone who began nivolumab under 1 year after ASCT was excluded. Only CD4+ TCR diversity, not CD8+, had risen significantly by C4D1.

Every single patient, without exception, relapsed after autologous stem cell transplantation, and brentuximab vedotin exposure varied. When best responses were assessed, they were complete response, partial response or progressive disease. The source material was peripheral blood mononuclear cells (PBMCs), sampled before the second cycle of nivolumab. This sequence originates from a human donor with classical Hodgkin lymphoma. The gene calls are TRBV18 and TRBJ2-1; D not resolved. The CDR3 region is CASSPPIVPVSGIF. DNA for the CDR3: TGTGCCAGCTCACCACCGATAGTCCCGGTATCTGGCATCTTC.